This T cell receptor beta chain is from a study of patients and donors after allogeneic stem cell transplantation (TCRdb year 2020). On this clonotype itself: Its antigen is currently not known. Nothing much larger sits one base from this clone, and base qualities are not available.

Library method: RT-PCR. TCRdb names NextSeq 550 as the instrument used. The raw public reads went through TCRdb reprocessing: fastp at Q25, MiXCR clone calling, in-frame beta chains kept. Entries that share a CDR3 protein sequence are merged under the most common genes and DNA. In this sample the table shows over 25,000 distinct CDR3 sequences, less than 45% of which occur a single time. 76% of the sample rests with the top ten. The receptor comes from a human donor who was either an allogeneic HSCT recipient or a stem cell or donor lymphocyte infusion donor (not recorded which). It is not recorded whose cells these are; they may come from a transplant donor. The sample was blood, either unsorted or a sorted T cell fraction (not recorded which).

The nucleotide sequence is TGTGCCATCGGACTAGCGGGGGACAATGAGCAGTTCTTC. It is translated as CAIGLAGDNEQFF. The chain uses TRBV10-3 and TRBJ2-1, with 13 central nucleotides matching TRBD2. Clipping removes 8 bases from V and 5 bases from J, with 0 as the unmatched junction base count. CDR1 and CDR2 are drawn from the germline V gene: ENHRY, SYGVKD. From its cysteine to its phenylalanine, the CDR3 spans 13 amino acids. Only the CDR3 DNA is retained, 39 bases long and in frame from the first base.